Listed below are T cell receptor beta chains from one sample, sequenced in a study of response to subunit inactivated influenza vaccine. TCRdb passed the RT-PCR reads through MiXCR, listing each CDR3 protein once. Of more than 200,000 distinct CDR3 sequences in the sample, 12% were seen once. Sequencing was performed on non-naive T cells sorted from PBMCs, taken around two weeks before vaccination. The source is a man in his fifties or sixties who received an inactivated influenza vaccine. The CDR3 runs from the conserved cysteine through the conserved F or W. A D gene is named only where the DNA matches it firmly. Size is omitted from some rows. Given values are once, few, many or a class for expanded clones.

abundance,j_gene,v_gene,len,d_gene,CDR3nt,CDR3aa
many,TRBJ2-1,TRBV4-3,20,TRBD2,TGCGCCAGCAGCCAAGACCTAGGGCTAGCGGGTACAAGGATTCAGGATGAGCAGTTCTTC,CASSQDLGLAGTRIQDEQFF
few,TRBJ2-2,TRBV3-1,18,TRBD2,TGTGCCAGCAGCCCAGCGGGACTAGCGGGCATTAACACCGGGGAGCTGTTTTTT,CASSPAGLAGINTGELFF
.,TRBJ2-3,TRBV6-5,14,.,TGTGCCAGCAGTTACCTGGGGGCCACAGATACGCAGTATTTT,CASSYLGATDTQYF
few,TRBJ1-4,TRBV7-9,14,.,TGTGCCAGCAGCTTTACTCTCCAAGGGGAAAAACTGTTTTTT,CASSFTLQGEKLFF
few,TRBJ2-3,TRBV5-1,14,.,TGCGCCAGCAGCTTGGTACAGGGTTCAGATACGCAGTATTTT,CASSLVQGSDTQYF
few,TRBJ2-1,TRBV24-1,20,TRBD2,TGTGCCACCAGTGATCCGTCCCTTGGTAGCGGGAGGGCCTTGAGAGATGAGCAGTTCTTC,CATSDPSLGSGRALRDEQFF
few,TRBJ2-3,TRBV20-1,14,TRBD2,TGCAGTGCTAGGACGACTAGCGGGGGCGATACGCAGTATTTT,CSARTTSGGDTQYF
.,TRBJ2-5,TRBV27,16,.,TGTGCCAGCAGTTTATCCGGGACCCCCCCGGTGGAGACCCAGTACTTC,CASSLSGTPPVETQYF
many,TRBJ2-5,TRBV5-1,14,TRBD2,TGCGCCAGCAGCGCCGGGAGGTCTGGAGAGACCCAGTACTTC,CASSAGRSGETQYF
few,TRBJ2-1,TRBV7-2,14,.,TGTGCCAGCAGCTTAGTGGACGTTAACAATGAGCAGTTCTTC,CASSLVDVNNEQFF
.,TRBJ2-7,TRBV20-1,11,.,TGCAGTGCCATAAGGGGTTACGAGCAGTACTTC,CSAIRGYEQYF
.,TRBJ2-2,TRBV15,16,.,TGTGCCACCAGCAGAGATCTACGCGGTCTAGCCAGGGAGCTGTTTTTT,CATSRDLRGLARELFF
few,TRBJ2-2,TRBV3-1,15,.,TGTGCCAGCAGCCAAGGCTTGGGGAACACCGGGGAGCTGTTTTTT,CASSQGLGNTGELFF
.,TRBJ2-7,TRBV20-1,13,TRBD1,TGCAGTGCTAGTGACAGGGGTACCCACGAGCAGTACTTC,CSASDRGTHEQYF
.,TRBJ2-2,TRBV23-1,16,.,.,CASSRRDGQTPGSCFF
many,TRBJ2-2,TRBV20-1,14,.,TGCAGTGCTAGAGATCCAAGACTGAGCGGGGAGCTGTTTTTT,CSARDPRLSGELFF
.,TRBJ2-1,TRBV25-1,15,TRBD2,TGTGCCAGCAGTTCCGGAGCGGGAGCTTACCGTGAGCAGTTCTTC,CASSSGAGAYREQFF
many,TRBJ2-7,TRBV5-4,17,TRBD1,TGTGCCAGCAGCTTGTTACTCCAGGGGGCTATCGGTAGCGAGCAGTACTTC,CASSLLLQGAIGSEQYF
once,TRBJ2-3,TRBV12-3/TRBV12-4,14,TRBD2,TGTGCCAGCAGACCGGGACTAGTCTCATATACGCAGTATTTT,CASRPGLVSYTQYF
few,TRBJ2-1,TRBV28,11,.,TGTGCCAGCAGCGAATCGGGTGAGCAGTTCTTC,CASSESGEQFF
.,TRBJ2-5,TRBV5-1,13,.,TGCGCCAGCAGCTTGGCGGTGAAAGAGACCCAGTACTTC,CASSLAVKETQYF
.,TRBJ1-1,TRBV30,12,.,TGTGCCTGGAGTAGGGAATCGAGTGAAGCTTTCTTT,CAWSRESSEAFF
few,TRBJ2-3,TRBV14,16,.,TGTGCCAGCAGCCAAGATCGGACCTATCGCACGGATACGCAGTATTTT,CASSQDRTYRTDTQYF
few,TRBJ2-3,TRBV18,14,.,TGTGCCAGCTCAATAGGAGGCAACACAGATACGCAGTATTTT,CASSIGGNTDTQYF
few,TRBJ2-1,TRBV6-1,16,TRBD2,TGTGCCAGCAGTAGAGCGGGGGGGATTACCTACAATGAGCAGTTCTTC,CASSRAGGITYNEQFF
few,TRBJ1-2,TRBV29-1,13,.,TGCAGCGTCACAGACCGGGGGGCTGATGGCTACACCTTC,CSVTDRGADGYTF
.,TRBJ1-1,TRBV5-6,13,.,TGTGCCAGCAGCTTTGCGGGCTTCACTGAAGCTTTCTTT,CASSFAGFTEAFF
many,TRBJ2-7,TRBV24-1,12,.,TGTGCCACCAAACTCACAGGAGGAGTGCAGTACTTC,CATKLTGGVQYF
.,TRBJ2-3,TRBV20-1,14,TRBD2,TGCAGTGCTGGAAAGACTAGCCGGGAAGATACGCAGTATTTT,CSAGKTSREDTQYF
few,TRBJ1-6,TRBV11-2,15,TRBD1,TGTGCCAGCAGCTTCGAGGACAGGGTTCGTTCACCCCTCCACTTT,CASSFEDRVRSPLHF
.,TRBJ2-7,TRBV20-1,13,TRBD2,TGCAGTGCGGACGGGAGGGGATCCTACGAGCAGTACTTC,CSADGRGSYEQYF
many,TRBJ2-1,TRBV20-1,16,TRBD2,TGCAGTGCTAGAGCTAAGACTAGCGGGGGTCCGGGTGAGCAGTTCTTC,CSARAKTSGGPGEQFF
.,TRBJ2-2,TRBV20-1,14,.,TGCAGTGCTAGAGGCTCCAGGACCACCGGGGAGCTGTTTTTT,CSARGSRTTGELFF
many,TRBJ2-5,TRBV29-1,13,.,TGCAGCGTTGCCGGGACTTTCCAAGAGACCCAGTACTTC,CSVAGTFQETQYF
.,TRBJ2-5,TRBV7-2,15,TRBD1,TGTGCCAGCAGATCCGGGACAGGGGGCGCGGAGACCCAGTACTTC,CASRSGTGGAETQYF
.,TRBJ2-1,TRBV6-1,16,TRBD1,TGTGCCAGCAGCAAACGGACAGGGGGCGCGGGAAATGAGCAGTTCTTC,CASSKRTGGAGNEQFF
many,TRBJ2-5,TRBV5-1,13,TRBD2,TGCGCCAGCAAGGTCGGGGGGCAAGAGACCCAGTACTTC,CASKVGGQETQYF
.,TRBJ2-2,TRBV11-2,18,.,TGTGCCAGCAGCGGAAAACGGGGACCACCTTGGGGGACCGGGGAGCTGTTTTTT,CASSGKRGPPWGTGELFF
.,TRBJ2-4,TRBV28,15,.,TGTGCCAGCAGTTTATTCCGGGACGGAAAAAACATTCAGTACTTC,CASSLFRDGKNIQYF
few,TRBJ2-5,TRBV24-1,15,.,TGTGCCACCAGTGCTTTTCTTGGCAGTCAAGAGACCCAGTACTTC,CATSAFLGSQETQYF
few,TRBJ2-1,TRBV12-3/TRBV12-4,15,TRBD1,TGTGCCAGCAGAGCTGGACAGGCCGCCTACAATGAGCAGTTCTTC,CASRAGQAAYNEQFF